The sequence of this T cell receptor (beta chain) was determined in a study of blood T cell repertoires in COVID-19. The protocol was immunoSEQ multiplex PCR, while the TCRdb copy is restricted to in-frame clones and leaves out a portion. The table includes around 300,000 clones, 89% detected once. CDR3 length: 16 amino acids. V was pared by 7 bases and J by 4 bases, with 22 bases between. The germline V gene has CDR1 SQVTM and CDR2 ANQGSEA. V is TRBV29-1 and J is TRBJ2-2, with D perhaps TRBD2 (7 bases). The sequenced material came from peripheral blood. The receptor comes from a woman aged 40-49 years who had recovered from COVID-19. CDR3 in DNA: TGCAGCGCCCAGGTGGGGGGGGCAACGGGCACCGGGGAGCTGTTTTTT. Translated, it gives CSAQVGGATGTGELFF.